What follows is one TCR beta chain and its context. The data derive from a study of OX40 agonist ivuxolimab in advanced cancers. The V segment lost 1 base and the J segment 4 bases; nucleotides outside the gene matches: 4. This CDR3 spans 14 amino acids. Germline CDR1 and CDR2: SGHAT and FQNNGV. The investigators sampled blood at baseline, at cycle 4 day 1, and at cycle 7 day 1. Generated by immunoSEQ multiplex PCR, the TCRdb table keeps only in-frame clones and is missing some. The table has roughly 60,000 clones, around 84% seen once; the top ten hold roughly 4.8%. The chain couples TRBV11-2 to TRBJ2-7, with 7 positions matching TRBD2. This TCR was sampled from an adult with an advanced solid tumor such as melanoma, head and neck, liver or kidney cancer. The sequencing here drew on CD4+ or CD8+ T cells sorted from blood, taken in a trial of the OX40 agonist ivuxolimab. CDR3 in DNA: TGTGCCAGCAGCTTAGCGGGAGGCATATACGAGCAGTACTTC. This encodes CASSLAGGIYEQYF.